Below are 5 T cell receptor beta chains sequenced from a single sample in a study of blood T cell repertoires in COVID-19. Method: immunoSEQ multiplex PCR; TCRdb's copy keeps in-frame clones and lacks some. This sample carries roughly 320,000 clones, 75% to 85% of them seen once, and the ten largest clones take approximately 7.5%. Sequencing was performed on peripheral blood. These TCRs come from a human donor in a cohort sampled during active COVID-19.

The J gene is TRBJ2-1, the V gene TRBV28, with D tentatively TRBD2 (6 bases). The V gene lost 5 bases and the J gene lost 8 bases, with 16 bases spanning the gap. Germline CDR1 and CDR2: MDHEN and SYDVKM. This CDR3 is 14 amino acids long. The CDR3 DNA reads as TGTGCCAGCAGTGTACTTTTGGGGGGATATGAGCAGTTCTTC. Protein: CASSVLLGGYEQFF.

This clone appeared once. The genes are TRBV7-3 and TRBJ2-2; D is possibly TRBD2 (6 bases). CDR1 SGHTA and CDR2 FQGTGA come from the germline V gene. V was clipped by 5 bases and J by 6 bases, with 10 bases between them. The CDR3 spans 13 residues. CDR3 DNA: TGTGCCAGCAGCCCGGACTATCCCGGGGAGCTGTTTTTT. Protein product: CASSPDYPGELFF.

The CDR3 reads CASSHGGLNTEAFF. CDR3 DNA sequence: TGTGCCAGCAGCCACGGAGGGTTGAACACTGAAGCTTTCTTT. The chain links TRBV27 to TRBJ1-1, with D hard to call. V lost 6 bases and J 0 bases, leaving 11 bases between the germline ends. This CDR3 has 14 amino acids. Germline CDR1 reads MNHEY; CDR2 reads SMNVEV (reference sequence).

CDR3 nucleotides: TGTGCCAGCAGGAAACGACAGGGGCCCACTGGAAACACCATATATTTT. It codes for CASRKRQGPTGNTIYF. The rearrangement joins TRBV5-6 to TRBJ1-3; 8 bases are shared with TRBD1. The CDR3 has 16 residues. V dropped 5 bases and J dropped 2; count of bases not matched to a gene: 9. The germline gives CDR1 SGHDT, CDR2 YYEEEE.

This clone has only a few counts. This sequence joins TRBV5-1 and TRBJ1-6; D might be TRBD1 (6 bases). Germline values: CDR1 SGHRS, CDR2 YFSETQ. The CDR3 sequence is 15 residues long. Trimming removed 0 bases from V and 7 bases from J, with 11 bases in between. The CDR3: CASSLVAQGNSPLHF. The CDR3, as DNA: TGCGCCAGCAGCTTGGTAGCTCAGGGGAATTCACCCCTCCACTTT.